These T cell receptor beta chains were read from a single sample in a study of radiotherapy plus CTLA-4 blockade in lung cancer. Assay used: immunoSEQ multiplex PCR; TCRdb lists only in-frame clones, some missing. Counted here are 45,000 to 55,000 clones, roughly 80% occurring once; the ten biggest clones make up roughly 3.2%. Sample: peripheral blood, taken from a patient treated with radiotherapy plus ipilimumab. The receptors originated from a human donor with non-small cell lung cancer who had a partial response to radiotherapy plus ipilimumab. Each CDR3 is given with its conserved first and last residue.

J gene | V gene | CDR3 protein
TRBJ1-5 | TRBV30 | CAWTPSQGAVNQPQHF
TRBJ1-4 | TRBV5-1 | CASRQGNTNEKLFF
TRBJ2-3 | TRBV19 | CASRDRNTDTQYF
TRBJ1-5 | TRBV4-1 | CASSSWDMSNQPQHF
TRBJ1-1 | TRBV28 | CASSQGTMNTEAFF
TRBJ1-3 | TRBV9 | CASSVLESGNTIYF
TRBJ2-7 | TRBV7-8 | CASSRQGQGRYEQYF
TRBJ2-7 | TRBV5-1 | CASSPGTSHYEQYF
TRBJ1-5 | TRBV29-1 | CSASAGGSNQPQHF
TRBJ1-3 | TRBV7-2 | CASSLRGQGAKFPGNTIYF
TRBJ2-3 | TRBV6-5 | CASRPGLAGGDTQYF
TRBJ2-2 | TRBV11-3 | CASSAVGTGNTGELFF